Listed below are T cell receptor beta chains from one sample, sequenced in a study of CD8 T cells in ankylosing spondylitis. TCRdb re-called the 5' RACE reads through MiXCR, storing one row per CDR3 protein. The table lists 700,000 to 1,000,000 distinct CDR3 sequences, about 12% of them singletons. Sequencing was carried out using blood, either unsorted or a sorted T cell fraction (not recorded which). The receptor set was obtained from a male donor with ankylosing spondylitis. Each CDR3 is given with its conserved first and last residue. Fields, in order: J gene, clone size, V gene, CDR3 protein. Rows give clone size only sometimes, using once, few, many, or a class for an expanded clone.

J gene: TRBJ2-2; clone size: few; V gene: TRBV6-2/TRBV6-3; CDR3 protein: CASLRRLGGDWTGELFF
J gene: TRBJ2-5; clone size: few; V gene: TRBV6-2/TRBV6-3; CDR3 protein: CASTQRGNQETQYF
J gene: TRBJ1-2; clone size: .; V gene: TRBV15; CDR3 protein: CATSREGGSGYTF
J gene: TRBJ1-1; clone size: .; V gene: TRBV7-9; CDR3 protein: CASSLAAPQVWHTEAFF
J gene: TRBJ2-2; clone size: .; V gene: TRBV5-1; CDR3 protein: CASSLDWGRELFF
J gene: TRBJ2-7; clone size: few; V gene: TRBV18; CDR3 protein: CASSPGSNYEQYF
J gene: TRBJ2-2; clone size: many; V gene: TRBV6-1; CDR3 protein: CASSRPGTGELFF
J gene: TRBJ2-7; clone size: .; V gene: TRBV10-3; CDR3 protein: CAISERDEQYF
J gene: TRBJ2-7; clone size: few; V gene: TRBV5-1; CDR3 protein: CASSEFPTGEQYF
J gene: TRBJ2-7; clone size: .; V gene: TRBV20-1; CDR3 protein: CSAPRTGSYEQYF
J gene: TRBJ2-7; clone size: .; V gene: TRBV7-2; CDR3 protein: CASSFRTADCEQYF
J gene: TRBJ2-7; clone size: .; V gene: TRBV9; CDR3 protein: CASSEGAGETYEQYF
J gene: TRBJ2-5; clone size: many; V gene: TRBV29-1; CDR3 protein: CSVGLAVQETQYF
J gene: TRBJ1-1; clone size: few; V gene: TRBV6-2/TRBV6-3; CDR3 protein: CASSYAGQGRRGTEAFF
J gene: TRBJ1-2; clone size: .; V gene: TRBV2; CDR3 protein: CASGAWTGEDGYTF
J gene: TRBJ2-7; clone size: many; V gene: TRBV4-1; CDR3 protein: CASSQLIRREGSSYEQYF
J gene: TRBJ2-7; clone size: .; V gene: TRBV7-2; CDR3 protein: CASSYYFYEQYF